This T cell receptor (beta chain) was found in a study of CD8 T cells in ankylosing spondylitis. Study-wide results and caveats: Seemingly characteristic of ankylosing spondylitis blood was a TCR beta motif consisting of about 8 highly homologous variants. Reportedly, significant enrichment of disease-linked clones occurred in matched ankylosing spondylitis synovial fluid. Those disease-linked clones were CD8+; they were also relatively rare in peripheral blood.

TCRdb analysed the 5' RACE reads with MiXCR anew, one entry per CDR3 protein. The sample has about 540,000 distinct CDR3 sequences; approximately 11% are singletons. This CDR3 spans 12 amino acids. This clonotype was counted a few times. Its antigen is undetermined. Its ends do not fully match the called genes, so a read error is possible. Sequenced input: blood, either unsorted or a sorted T cell fraction (not recorded which). The sequence was collected from a male donor with ankylosing spondylitis. This chain joins TRBV6-7 and TRBJ1-2; D is possibly TRBD1 (6 bases). Being an ORF, TRBV6-7 has a function that is uncertain. CDR3 region: CGTRGANYGYTF. The CDR3 nucleotides are TGCGGGACCAGGGGTGCTAACTATGGCTACACCTTC.